Here is one T cell receptor (beta chain) with its context. Its cognate antigen is unknown. Using immunoSEQ multiplex PCR, the repertoire was profiled, and TCRdb retains in-frame clones only, with some absent. The sample lists over 14,000 clones, just under 75% seen once, with roughly 2.9% in the top ten. This sample is part of a study of neoadjuvant anti-PD-1 for oral cavity cancer. Study in general: Patients without progression received a fourth nivolumab dose around day 43, then surgical resection on days 50-56.

The CDR3 runs 11 residues. Trimming stripped 1 base from V and 13 bases from J, with 10 bases between. CDR1 and CDR2 (germline): LNHDA, SQIVND (reference sequence). Study conclusions and caveats: TCR analyses covered only a few patients per response group.

Time point of the sample: after neoadjuvant nivolumab, at surgical resection. Patients were newly diagnosed with stage II-IVA oral cavity squamous cell carcinoma without prior systemic or radiation treatment. The sequence was collected from a person aged 35-79 years with oral cavity squamous cell carcinoma. The J gene is TRBJ1-2, the V gene TRBV19; D uncertain. The specimen comprised PBMCs, sampled after nivolumab (anti-PD-1) treatment. DNA for the CDR3: TGTGCCAGTAGTATAGCCTTACGTCTCACCTTC. This sequence encodes CASSIALRLTF.